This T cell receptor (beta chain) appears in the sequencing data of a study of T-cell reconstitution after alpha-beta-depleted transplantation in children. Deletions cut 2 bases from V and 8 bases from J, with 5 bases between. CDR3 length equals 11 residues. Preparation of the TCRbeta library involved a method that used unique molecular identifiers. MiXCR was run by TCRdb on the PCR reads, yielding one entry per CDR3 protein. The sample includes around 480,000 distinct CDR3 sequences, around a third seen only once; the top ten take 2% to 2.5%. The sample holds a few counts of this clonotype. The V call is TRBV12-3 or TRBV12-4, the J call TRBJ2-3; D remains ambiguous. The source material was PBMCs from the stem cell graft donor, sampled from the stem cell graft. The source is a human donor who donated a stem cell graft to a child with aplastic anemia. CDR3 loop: CASSLLGTQYF. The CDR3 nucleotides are TGTGCCAGCAGTTTATTGGGTACGCAGTATTTT.